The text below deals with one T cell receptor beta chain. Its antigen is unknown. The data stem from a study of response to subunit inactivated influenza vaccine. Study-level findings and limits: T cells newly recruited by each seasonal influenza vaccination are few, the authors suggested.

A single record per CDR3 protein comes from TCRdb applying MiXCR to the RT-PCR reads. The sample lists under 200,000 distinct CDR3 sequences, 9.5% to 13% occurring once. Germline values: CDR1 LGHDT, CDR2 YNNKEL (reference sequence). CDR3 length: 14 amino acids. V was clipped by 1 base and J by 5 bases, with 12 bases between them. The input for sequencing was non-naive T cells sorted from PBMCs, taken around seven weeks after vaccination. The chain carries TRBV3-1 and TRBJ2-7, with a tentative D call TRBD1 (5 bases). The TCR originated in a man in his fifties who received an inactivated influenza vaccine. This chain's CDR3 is CASSQVVGEHEQYF. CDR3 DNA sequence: TGTGCCAGCAGCCAAGTGGTAGGGGAACACGAGCAGTACTTC.